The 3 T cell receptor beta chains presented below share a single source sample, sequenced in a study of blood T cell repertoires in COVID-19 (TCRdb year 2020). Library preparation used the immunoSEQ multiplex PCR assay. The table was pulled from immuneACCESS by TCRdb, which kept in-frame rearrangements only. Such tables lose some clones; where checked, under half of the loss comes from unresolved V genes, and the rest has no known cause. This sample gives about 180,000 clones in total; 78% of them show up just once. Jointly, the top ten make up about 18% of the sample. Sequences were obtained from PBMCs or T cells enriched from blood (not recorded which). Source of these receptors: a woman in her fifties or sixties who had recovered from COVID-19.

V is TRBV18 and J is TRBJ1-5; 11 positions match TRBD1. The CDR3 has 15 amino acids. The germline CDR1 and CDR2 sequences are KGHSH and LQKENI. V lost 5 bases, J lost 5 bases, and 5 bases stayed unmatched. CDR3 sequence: CASSTGTGGYQPQHF. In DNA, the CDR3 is TGTGCCAGCTCAACCGGGACAGGGGGATATCAGCCCCAGCATTTT.

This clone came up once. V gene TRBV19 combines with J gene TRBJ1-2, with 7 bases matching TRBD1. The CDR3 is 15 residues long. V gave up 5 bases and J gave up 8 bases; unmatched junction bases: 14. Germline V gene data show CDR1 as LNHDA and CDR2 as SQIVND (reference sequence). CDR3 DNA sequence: TGTGCCAGTAGTGCCCAAGGGACAGCTTCCGGAGGCTACACCTTC. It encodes CASSAQGTASGGYTF.

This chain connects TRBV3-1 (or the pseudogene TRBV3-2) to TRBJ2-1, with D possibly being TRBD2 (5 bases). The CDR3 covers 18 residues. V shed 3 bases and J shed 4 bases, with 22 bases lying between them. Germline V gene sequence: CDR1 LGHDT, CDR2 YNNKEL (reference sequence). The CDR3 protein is CASSHVKDRTGGYNEQFF. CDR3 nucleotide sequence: TGTGCCAGCAGCCATGTTAAAGATCGTACTGGAGGATACAATGAGCAGTTCTTC.